The T cell receptor beta chain described here comes from a study of T-cell reconstitution after alpha-beta-depleted transplantation in children. Notes on the study in general: In some patients, recipient T cells and intrathymic progenitors surviving conditioning explained high day-60 diversity. The authors attributed T-cell counts and diversity one year after transplant mostly to newly produced T cells. Where alpha-beta T cells came from about two months after transplant was reportedly several hundred expanded graft clones.

This clonotype was seen repeatedly, ten times or more. The antigen is unknown. This sample's TCRbeta library carried unique molecular identifier barcodes. TCRdb called the PCR reads again in MiXCR, with one record for every CDR3 protein. The table shows approximately 500,000 distinct CDR3 sequences, with roughly a tenth occurring only once. The source of this sequence is a child aged 2-15 years with inherited bone marrow failure, due to receive a stem cell transplant. This specimen was PBMCs, taken before TCRalphabeta/CD19-depleted stem cell transplant.

CDR3 in DNA: TGTGCCAGCAGTTCAATTCCCGCGGGCTCCTATAATTCACCCCTCCACTTT. As protein: CASSSIPAGSYNSPLHF. This chain uses TRBV28 with TRBJ1-6, with unresolved D. This CDR3 spans 17 amino acids. Trimming cost V 4 bases and J 0 bases, with 13 bases left between them. Looked up from germline, CDR1 is MDHEN and CDR2 is SYDVKM.